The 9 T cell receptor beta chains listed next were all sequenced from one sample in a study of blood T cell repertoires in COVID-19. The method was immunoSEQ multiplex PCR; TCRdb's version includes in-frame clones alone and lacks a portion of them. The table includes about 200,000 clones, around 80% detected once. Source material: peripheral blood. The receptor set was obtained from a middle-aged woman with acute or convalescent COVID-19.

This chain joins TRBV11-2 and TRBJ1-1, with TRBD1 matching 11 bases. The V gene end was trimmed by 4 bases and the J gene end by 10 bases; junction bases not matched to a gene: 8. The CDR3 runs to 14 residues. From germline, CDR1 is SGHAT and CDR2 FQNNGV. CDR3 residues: CASSSPDRGHRAFF. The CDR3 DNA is TGTGCCAGCAGCTCGCCGGACAGGGGGCATCGAGCTTTCTTT.

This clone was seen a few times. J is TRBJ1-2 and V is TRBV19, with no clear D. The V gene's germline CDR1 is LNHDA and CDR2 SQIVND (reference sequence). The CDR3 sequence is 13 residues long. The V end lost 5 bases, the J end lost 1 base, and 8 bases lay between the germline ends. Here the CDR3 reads CASSEGFNYGYTF. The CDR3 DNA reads TGTGCCAGTAGTGAGGGCTTTAACTATGGCTACACCTTC.

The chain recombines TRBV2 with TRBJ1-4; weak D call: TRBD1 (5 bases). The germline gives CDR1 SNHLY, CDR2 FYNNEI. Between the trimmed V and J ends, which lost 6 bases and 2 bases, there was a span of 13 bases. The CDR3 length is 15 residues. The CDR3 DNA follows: TGTGCCAGCAGGCGGACACCATCTACTAATGAAAAACTGTTTTTT. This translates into CASRRTPSTNEKLFF.

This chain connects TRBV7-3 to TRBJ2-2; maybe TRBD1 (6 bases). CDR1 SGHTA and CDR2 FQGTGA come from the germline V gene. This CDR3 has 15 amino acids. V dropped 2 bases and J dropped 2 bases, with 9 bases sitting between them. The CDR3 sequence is CASSLQGSNTGELFF. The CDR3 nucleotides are TGTGCCAGCAGCTTACAGGGGTCCAACACCGGGGAGCTGTTTTTT.

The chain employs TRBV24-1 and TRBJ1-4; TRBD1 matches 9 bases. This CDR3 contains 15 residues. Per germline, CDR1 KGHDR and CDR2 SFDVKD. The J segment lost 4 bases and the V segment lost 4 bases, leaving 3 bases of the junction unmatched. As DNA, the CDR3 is TGTGCCACCAGTGACCGGACAGGGGATAATGAAAAACTGTTTTTT. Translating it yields CATSDRTGDNEKLFF.

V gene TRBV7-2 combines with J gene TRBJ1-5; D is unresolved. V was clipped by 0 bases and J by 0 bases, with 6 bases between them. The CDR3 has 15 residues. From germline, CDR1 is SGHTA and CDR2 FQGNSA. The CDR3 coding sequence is TGTGCCAGCAGCTTAGCGGGCCATAGCAATCAGCCCCAGCATTTT. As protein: CASSLAGHSNQPQHF.

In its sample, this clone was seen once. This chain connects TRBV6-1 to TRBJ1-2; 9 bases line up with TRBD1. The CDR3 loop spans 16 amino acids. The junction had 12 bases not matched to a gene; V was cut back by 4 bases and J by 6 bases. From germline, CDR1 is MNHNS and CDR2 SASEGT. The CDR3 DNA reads TGTGCCAGCAGTGTCACAGGGGGCATAGGAGTGGATGGCTACACCTTC. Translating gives CASSVTGGIGVDGYTF.

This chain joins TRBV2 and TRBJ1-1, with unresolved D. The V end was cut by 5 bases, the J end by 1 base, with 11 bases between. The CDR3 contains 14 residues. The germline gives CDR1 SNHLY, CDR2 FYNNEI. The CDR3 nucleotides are TGTGCCAGCAGTATTGGAGGTTCGAACACTGAAGCTTTCTTT. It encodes CASSIGGSNTEAFF. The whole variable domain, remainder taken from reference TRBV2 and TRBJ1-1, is EPEVTQTPSHQVTQMGQEVILRCVPISNHLYFYWYRQILGQKVEFLVSFYNNEISEKSEIFDDQFSVERPDGSNFTLKIRSTKLEDSAMYFCASSIGGSNTEAFFGQGTRLTVV.

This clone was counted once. CDR3 in DNA: TGTGCCAGCAGCCTATTAACTCTATCGGCAGGGGGAAAACTGTTTTTT. It codes for CASSLLTLSAGGKLFF. The J gene is TRBJ1-4, the V gene TRBV3-1 (or the pseudogene TRBV3-2), with 7 bases fitting TRBD1. The CDR3 has 16 amino acids. Unmatched junction bases numbered 15, after V lost 4 bases and J lost 10 bases. Per germline, CDR1 LGHDT and CDR2 YNNKEL (reference sequence).